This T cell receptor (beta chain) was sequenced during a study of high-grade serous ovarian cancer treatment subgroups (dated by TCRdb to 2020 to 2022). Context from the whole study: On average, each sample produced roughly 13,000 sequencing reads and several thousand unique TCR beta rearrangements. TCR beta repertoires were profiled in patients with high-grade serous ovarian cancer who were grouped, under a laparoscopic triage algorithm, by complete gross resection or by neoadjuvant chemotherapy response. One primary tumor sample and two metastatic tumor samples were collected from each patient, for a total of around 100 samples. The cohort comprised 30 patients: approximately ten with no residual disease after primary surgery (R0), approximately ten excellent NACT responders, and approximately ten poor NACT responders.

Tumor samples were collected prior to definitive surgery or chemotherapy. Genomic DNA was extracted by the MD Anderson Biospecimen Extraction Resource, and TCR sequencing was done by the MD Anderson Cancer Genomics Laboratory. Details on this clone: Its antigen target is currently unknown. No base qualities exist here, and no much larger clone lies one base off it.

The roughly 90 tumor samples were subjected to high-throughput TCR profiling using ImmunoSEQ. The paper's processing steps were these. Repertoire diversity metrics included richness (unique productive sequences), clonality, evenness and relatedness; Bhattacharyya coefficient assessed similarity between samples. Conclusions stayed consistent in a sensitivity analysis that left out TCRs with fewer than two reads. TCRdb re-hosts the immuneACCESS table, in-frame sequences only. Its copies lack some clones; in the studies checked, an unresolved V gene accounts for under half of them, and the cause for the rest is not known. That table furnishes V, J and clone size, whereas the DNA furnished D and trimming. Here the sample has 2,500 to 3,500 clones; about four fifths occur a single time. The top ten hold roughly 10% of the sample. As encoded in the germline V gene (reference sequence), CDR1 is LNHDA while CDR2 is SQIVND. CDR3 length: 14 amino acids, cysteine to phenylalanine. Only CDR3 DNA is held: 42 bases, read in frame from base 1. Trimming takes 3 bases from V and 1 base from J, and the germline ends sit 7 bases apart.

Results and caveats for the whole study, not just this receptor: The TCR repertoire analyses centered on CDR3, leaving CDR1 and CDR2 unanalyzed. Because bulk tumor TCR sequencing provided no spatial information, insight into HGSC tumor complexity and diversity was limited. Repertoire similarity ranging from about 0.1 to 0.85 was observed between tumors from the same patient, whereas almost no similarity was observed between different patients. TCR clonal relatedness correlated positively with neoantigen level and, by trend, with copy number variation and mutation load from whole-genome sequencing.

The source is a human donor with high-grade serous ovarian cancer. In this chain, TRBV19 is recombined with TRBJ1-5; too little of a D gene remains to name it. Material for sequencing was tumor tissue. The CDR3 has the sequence CASSIWGSNQPQHF. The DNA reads TGTGCCAGTAGTATTTGGGGAAGCAATCAGCCCCAGCATTTT.